Shown below are 28 T cell receptor beta chains from a single sample sequenced in a study of blood T cell repertoires in COVID-19. TCRdb's copy holds only in-frame clones and misses some; the assay was immunoSEQ multiplex PCR. Here the sample spans about 400,000 clones, around nine tenths being singletons. Sequencing was performed on peripheral blood. All receptors derive from a human donor in a cohort sampled during active COVID-19.

This sequence joins TRBV24-1 and TRBJ2-5, with 7 bases lining up with TRBD2. The germline CDR1 and CDR2 sequences are KGHDR and SFDVKD. The CDR3 has 13 amino acids. V gave up 3 bases and J gave up 3 bases; unmatched junction bases: 0. The DNA of the CDR3 is TGTGCCACCAGTGATCGGGGGGAAGAGACCCAGTACTTC. Protein product: CATSDRGEETQYF.

CDR3 region: CSVEISASSGANVLTF. CDR3 bases: TGCAGCGTTGAAATCAGTGCTAGCTCTGGGGCCAACGTCCTGACTTTC. The V and J genes are TRBV29-1 and TRBJ2-6, with D hard to call. Germline V gene sequence: CDR1 SQVTM, CDR2 ANQGSEA. V was trimmed by 2 bases and J by 0 bases, leaving 11 bases between them. The CDR3 extends over 16 amino acids.

By share, this clone ranks as large. The chain employs TRBV30 and TRBJ1-6; D is undetermined. There are 13 residues in the CDR3. Trimming pared 3 bases from V and 7 bases from J, leaving 10 bases between. Germline-derived CDR1 and CDR2 are GTSNPN and SVGIG (reference sequence). CDR3 region: CAWSGVPNSPLHF. The CDR3 nucleotides read TGTGCCTGGAGCGGGGTCCCCAATTCACCCCTCCACTTT.

V usage is TRBV5-1 and J usage is TRBJ2-1, with 7 bases matching TRBD2. V gave up 7 bases and J gave up 7 bases; unmatched junction bases: 14. CDR1 and CDR2 from the germline V gene are SGHRS and YFSETQ. The CDR3 is made up of 15 amino acids. For the CDR3, the DNA is TGCGCCAGCGGACTAGAGGTGCCCAGGGAGAATGAGCAGTTCTTC. This translates into CASGLEVPRENEQFF.

The rearrangement uses TRBV5-1 and TRBJ2-5; tentative D call: TRBD1 (5 bases). The CDR3 contains 12 residues. Germline CDR1 is SGHRS and CDR2 is YFSETQ. Trimming left V 0 bases short and J 5 bases short, with 5 bases between. The CDR3 loop reads CASSLEGETQYF. CDR3 nucleotides: TGCGCCAGCAGCTTGGAGGGGGAGACCCAGTACTTC.

The gene calls are TRBV11-3 and TRBJ2-1; 9 positions agree with TRBD1. Germline V CDR1 and CDR2: SGHNT, YENEEA. V gave up 4 bases and J gave up 9 bases; unmatched junction bases: 10. The length of the CDR3 is 15 residues. CDR3 region: CASSYSPDRGVEQFF. The CDR3 nucleotides read TGTGCCAGCAGCTACTCCCCGGACAGGGGCGTTGAGCAGTTCTTC.

The chain is built from TRBV4-1 and TRBJ1-6, with D possibly TRBD1 on 6 matching bases. V lost 4 bases and J lost 5, with 12 bases in between. The CDR3 has 15 amino acids. The V gene's germline CDR1 is MGHRA and CDR2 YSYEKL. CDR3 sequence reads: CASSRNEGDNSPLHF. As DNA, the CDR3 is TGCGCCAGCAGCCGAAACGAGGGGGATAATTCACCCCTCCACTTT.

The gene calls are TRBV19 and TRBJ2-1, with D hard to call. Trimming left V 5 bases short and J 6 bases short, with 26 bases between. The CDR3 is made up of 18 amino acids. Germline V lookup: CDR1 LNHDA, CDR2 SQIVND (reference sequence). CDR3 in DNA: TGTGCCAGTAGTCCCCTCCGAAAGTTGCTCGGGTCGGGCAATGAGCAGTTCTTC. Its translation: CASSPLRKLLGSGNEQFF.

The gene calls are TRBV3-1 (or the pseudogene TRBV3-2) and TRBJ2-7; weak D call: TRBD2 (6 bases). Germline values: CDR1 LGHDT, CDR2 YNNKEL (reference sequence). The germline V and J ends were trimmed by 1 base and 0 bases, with 10 bases remaining between them. The CDR3 covers 15 residues. CDR3 region: CASSQALALSYEQYF. In nucleotides, the CDR3 is TGTGCCAGCAGCCAAGCCCTAGCGCTCTCCTACGAGCAGTACTTC.

This clone is a singleton in its sample. The chain combines TRBV7-9 with TRBJ2-7; 9 bases align to TRBD1. Trimming cost V 4 bases and J 1 base; bases outside gene matches: 8. Germline assignment: CDR1 SEHNR and CDR2 FQNEAQ (reference sequence). The CDR3 consists of 16 residues. In DNA form, the CDR3 reads TGTGCCAGCAGCTCGACCGGGACAGGGACATCCTACGAGCAGTACTTC. Encoded protein: CASSSTGTGTSYEQYF.

This rearrangement joins TRBV7-9 to TRBJ1-3; D perhaps matches TRBD1 (6 bases). V was shortened by 4 bases and J by 0 bases, with 7 bases between the two germline ends. This CDR3 is built from 14 residues. Germline loops: CDR1 SEHNR, CDR2 FQNEAQ (reference sequence). The CDR3 sequence is CASSSTGSGNTIYF. In DNA form, the CDR3 reads TGTGCCAGCAGCTCGACAGGCTCTGGAAACACCATATATTTT.

The J gene is TRBJ1-1, the V gene TRBV7-9, with D unresolved. There are 16 residues in the CDR3. Germline assignment: CDR1 SEHNR and CDR2 FQNEAQ (reference sequence). The V end was cut by 3 bases, the J end by 1 base, with 15 bases between. In DNA, the CDR3 is TGTGCCAGCAGCTTCCTCAACGGGAGGGCGAACACTGAAGCTTTCTTT. It codes for CASSFLNGRANTEAFF.

V and J are TRBV7-3 and TRBJ2-1, with 7 bases that match TRBD2. The CDR3 totals 15 residues. The V and J ends lost 1 base and 3 bases, in that order; junction bases with no gene match: 3. Germline CDR1 SGHTA, CDR2 FQGTGA. CDR3 sequence reads: CASSLNRGDYNEQFF. CDR3 coding DNA: TGTGCCAGCAGCTTAAATCGGGGGGACTACAATGAGCAGTTCTTC.

The chain couples TRBV12-3 or TRBV12-4 to TRBJ1-2; D gene ambiguous. V was cut by 5 bases and J by 0 bases, with 4 bases left in between. CDR3 size: 12 residues. This CDR3 reads CASSLPNYGYTF. CDR3 DNA sequence: TGTGCCAGCAGTCTACCTAACTATGGCTACACCTTC.

This clone was counted between two and nine times. The chain links TRBV6-5 to TRBJ2-7; 7 bases align to TRBD1. CDR3 length: 14 amino acids. With V trimmed by 6 bases and J by 3 bases, 8 bases remained unmatched. Germline V gives CDR1 MNHEY, CDR2 SVGAGI. CDR3 sequence: CASRPIDRVYEQYF. CDR3 sequence (DNA): TGTGCCAGCAGGCCAATTGACAGGGTCTACGAGCAGTACTTC.

This clone was picked up a small number of times. Other DNA sequences of this sample code for an identical CDR3. This sequence joins TRBV6-1 and TRBJ2-5; possible D gene TRBD1, 5 bases. Trimming cost V 2 bases and J 1 base, with 8 bases left between them. This CDR3 contains 14 residues. Germline V gene sequence: CDR1 MNHNS, CDR2 SASEGT. In nucleotides, the CDR3 is TGTGCCAGCAGTGAATGGGGCAGCCAAGAGACCCAGTACTTC. This translates into CASSEWGSQETQYF.

The rearrangement uses TRBV3-1 (or the pseudogene TRBV3-2) and TRBJ2-1; 11 nucleotides line up with TRBD2. V shed 0 bases, J shed 7 bases, and the junction held 5 bases outside the gene matches. The germline gives CDR1 LGHDT, CDR2 YNNKEL (reference sequence). This CDR3 spans 16 amino acids. CDR3 sequence: CASSQETSGRGNEQFF. CDR3 bases: TGTGCCAGCAGCCAAGAAACTAGCGGGAGAGGAAATGAGCAGTTCTTC.

This clone was counted once. V and J are TRBV19 and TRBJ1-1; no reliable D call. Germline CDR1 and CDR2: LNHDA and SQIVND (reference sequence). The CDR3 sequence is 16 residues long. Trimming removed 3 bases at V and 0 bases at J, with 14 bases between. The CDR3 DNA follows: TGTGCCAGTAGTATCACCGGAGCCGGATTGAACACTGAAGCTTTCTTT. This translates into CASSITGAGLNTEAFF.

The rearrangement links TRBV28 to TRBJ1-2; D ambiguous. V lost 3 bases and J 6 bases, leaving 11 bases between the germline ends. The CDR3 runs 13 residues. From germline, CDR1 is MDHEN and CDR2 SYDVKM. CDR3 sequence (DNA): TGTGCCAGCAGTTTGAGCGCACATCATGGCTACACCTTC. Amino acids: CASSLSAHHGYTF.

This rearrangement joins TRBV7-2 to TRBJ2-7; a weak D match, TRBD2 (6 bases). Trimming stripped 3 bases from V and 0 bases from J, with 15 bases between. Germline V CDR1 and CDR2: SGHTA, FQGNSA. This CDR3 region has 16 residues. CDR3 amino acids: CASSFPPGGNSYEQYF. The CDR3 DNA sequence: TGTGCCAGCAGCTTCCCACCCGGGGGTAACTCCTACGAGCAGTACTTC.

The rearrangement links TRBV13 to TRBJ2-1, with 7 bases identical to TRBD2. The V gene end was trimmed by 1 base and the J gene end by 5 bases; junction bases not matched to a gene: 2. The CDR3 totals 14 residues. Germline V gene lookup returns CDR1 PRHDT and CDR2 FYEKMQ (reference sequence). The CDR3 nucleotides read TGTGCCAGCAGCTTAGCGGGGGGAAACAATGAGCAGTTCTTC. This translates into CASSLAGGNNEQFF. The variable domain in full, completed from reference TRBV13 and TRBJ2-1, reads AAGVIQSPRHLIKEKRETATLKCYPIPRHDTVYWYQQGPGQDPQFLISFYEKMQSDKGSIPDRFSAQQFSDYHSELNMSSLELGDSALYFCASSLAGGNNEQFFGPGTRLTVL.

CDR3 protein: CASKVDRSSGNTIYF. CDR3 coding DNA: TGTGCCAGCAAAGTGGATAGGAGCTCTGGAAACACCATATATTTT. The chain has TRBV6-5 and TRBJ1-3; D is ambiguous. The germline gives CDR1 MNHEY, CDR2 SVGAGI. CDR3 length: 15 amino acids. V lost 7 bases and J 0 bases, leaving 13 bases between the germline ends.

J is TRBJ2-5 and V is TRBV3-1 (or the pseudogene TRBV3-2); 8 nucleotides line up with TRBD2. Per the germline V gene, CDR1 is LGHDT and CDR2 is YNNKEL (reference sequence). After removal of 0 bases from V and 2 bases from J, the junction contained 8 bases not matched to a gene. CDR3 length equals 17 residues. The CDR3 nucleotides read TGTGCCAGCAGCCAAGATCTTGCGGGGGGAGTACAAGAGACCCAGTACTTC. Translated, it gives CASSQDLAGGVQETQYF.

V is TRBV30 and J is TRBJ1-1; 7 positions match TRBD1. The CDR3 is made up of 16 amino acids. V gave up 2 bases and J gave up 0 bases; unmatched junction bases: 9. Germline V gives CDR1 GTSNPN, CDR2 SVGIG (reference sequence). The CDR3 loop is CAWSPYVGQVNTEAFF. CDR3 coding DNA: TGTGCCTGGAGTCCATACGTTGGACAGGTGAACACTGAAGCTTTCTTT.

DNA of the CDR3: TGTGCCAGTAGTATAGATTATCGGGTCGCAGGGGGAAGTGTACGACCCTACGAGCAGTACTTC. Amino acids: CASSIDYRVAGGSVRPYEQYF. The rearrangement links TRBV19 to TRBJ2-7; 7 bases match TRBD1. CDR3 length: 21 amino acids. V gave up 0 bases and J gave up 2 bases; unmatched junction bases: 22. The V gene's germline CDR1 is LNHDA and CDR2 SQIVND (reference sequence).

The V gene is TRBV7-8, the J gene TRBJ1-2; 9 bases agree with TRBD1. The germline V gene encodes CDR1 SGHVS and CDR2 FQNEAQ. After removal of 5 bases from V and 3 bases from J, the junction contained 10 bases not matched to a gene. The CDR3 is made up of 16 amino acids. The CDR3 here is CASSPHRDRVYYGYTF. The CDR3 bases are TGTGCCAGCAGCCCCCACCGGGACAGGGTCTACTATGGCTACACCTTC. Full variable domain (rest looked up from reference TRBV7-8 and TRBJ1-2): GAGVSQSPRYKVAKRGQDVALRCDPISGHVSLFWYQQALGQGPEFLTYFQNEAQLDKSGLPSDRFFAERPEGSVSTLKIQRTQQEDSAVYLCASSPHRDRVYYGYTFGSGTRLTVV.

This clone was found a few times. The rearrangement uses TRBV2 and TRBJ2-7; 12 nucleotides match TRBD2. This CDR3 region has 13 residues. CDR1 is SNHLY, CDR2 FYNNEI, per germline. Trimming removed 11 bases from V and 0 bases from J; junction bases left unmatched: 2. Here the CDR3 reads CAGTSGSSYEQYF. CDR3 nucleotides: TGTGCCGGGACTAGCGGGTCCTCCTACGAGCAGTACTTC.

This clone was seen only a few times. The chain employs TRBV7-3 and TRBJ2-2; D might be TRBD2 (6 bases). Trimming removed 4 bases from V and 6 bases from J, with 12 bases in between. Germline CDR1 is SGHTA and CDR2 is FQGTGA. CDR3 length: 14 residues. In DNA, the CDR3 is TGTGCCAGCAGCTATTCTGGCGGGGCCGGGGAGCTGTTTTTT. Translation: CASSYSGGAGELFF.